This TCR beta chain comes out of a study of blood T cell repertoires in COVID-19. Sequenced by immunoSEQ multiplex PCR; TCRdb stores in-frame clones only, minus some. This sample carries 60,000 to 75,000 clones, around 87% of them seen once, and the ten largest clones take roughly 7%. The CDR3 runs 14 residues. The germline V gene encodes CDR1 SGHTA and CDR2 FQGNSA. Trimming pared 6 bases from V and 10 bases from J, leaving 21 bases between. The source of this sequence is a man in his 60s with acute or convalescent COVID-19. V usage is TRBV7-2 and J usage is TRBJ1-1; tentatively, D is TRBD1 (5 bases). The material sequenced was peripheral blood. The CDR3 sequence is CASRSPPGYGGAFF. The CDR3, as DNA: TGTGCCAGCAGATCCCCACCGGGCTACGGGGGAGCTTTCTTT.